This T cell receptor beta chain stems from a study of T-cell memory formation after mild COVID-19. Overall study: TCR clusters showed largely donor specificity.

Study results and limitations: Later expanders leaned CD4+, whereas clones that contracted between day 15 and 85 were balanced CD4/CD8.

One entry per CDR3 protein, called by TCRdb with MiXCR from the 5' RACE reads. This table holds a few hundred thousand distinct CDR3 sequences, 28% found once. As regards this clonotype: Its target is not known.

Sequenced: PBMCs or a T cell subset sorted from them (not recorded which). This receptor was identified in an adult woman who had mild COVID-19 (a few samples of this study predate the infection). Cell type and time point are not known.

Written as DNA, the CDR3 is TGTGCCACCAGCCCCCCAGGGCACAATGAGCAGTTCTTC. Translating gives CATSPPGHNEQFF. The chain combines TRBV15 with TRBJ2-1; D perhaps matches TRBD1 (5 bases). V gave up 5 bases and J gave up 5 bases, with 10 bases separating them. Germline CDR1 reads LNHNV; CDR2 reads YYDKDF (reference sequence). This CDR3 spans 13 amino acids. The full variable domain, in which reference TRBV15 and TRBJ2-1 provide the parts outside the CDR3, is DAMVIQNPRYQVTQFGKPVTLSCSQTLNHNVMYWYQQKSSQAPKLLFHYYDKDFNNEADTPDNFQSRRPNTSFCFLDIRSPGLGDTAMYLCATSPPGHNEQFFGPGTRLTVL.